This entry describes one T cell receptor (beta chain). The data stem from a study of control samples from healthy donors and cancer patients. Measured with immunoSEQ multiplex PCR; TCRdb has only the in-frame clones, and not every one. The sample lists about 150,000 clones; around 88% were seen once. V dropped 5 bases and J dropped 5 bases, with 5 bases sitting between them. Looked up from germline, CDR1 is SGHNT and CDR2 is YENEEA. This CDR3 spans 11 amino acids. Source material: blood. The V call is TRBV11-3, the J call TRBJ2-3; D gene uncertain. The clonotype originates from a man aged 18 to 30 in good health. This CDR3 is CASSRGDTQYF. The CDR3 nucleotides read TGTGCCAGCAGCAGAGGAGATACGCAGTATTTT.